Listed below are T cell receptor beta chains from one sample, sequenced in a study of T cells in localized non-small cell lung cancer. Here immunoSEQ multiplex PCR was the method, and the copy in TCRdb shows in-frame clones only, minus some. The data contain fewer than 30,000 clones, roughly 84% of them singletons. The sample consisted of peripheral blood mononuclear cells, taken before any cancer treatment. These receptors came from a man aged 40-75 years with stage III lung adenocarcinoma. The CDR3 runs from the conserved cysteine through the conserved F or W. The D gene is left open where the match is weak. Expanded clones get a size class; other rows say once, few or many, or leave the size out.

>-|TRBJ2-7|TRBV19|TRBD2
TGTGCCAGTAGTTTAGGGACTAGCAGCTCCTACGAGCAGTACTTC
CASSLGTSSSYEQYF
>-|TRBJ2-1|TRBV5-1|TRBD1
TGCGCCAGCAGCTATTTACCGGCACAGGGGACGTATGAGCAGTTCTTC
CASSYLPAQGTYEQFF
>-|TRBJ2-7|TRBV10-3|TRBD1
TGTGCCATCAGTGAGACCGGGACAGGGGGCGAGCAGTACTTC
CAISETGTGGEQYF
>-|TRBJ2-4|TRBV6-1|-
TGTGCCAGCAGTGAAGCGGCAAAGGGGCGGGTTTCCAAAAACATTCAGTACTTC
CASSEAAKGRVSKNIQYF
>-|TRBJ1-2|TRBV6-5|-
TGTGCCAGCAGCCCCCGGCACAGGAACTATGGCTACACCTTC
CASSPRHRNYGYTF
>-|TRBJ2-5|TRBV21-1|-
TGTGCCAGCAGCAAAGTTCCGCAACCGCTAAACCCCGCGGGAGCTGGATGGACCCAGTACTTC
CASSKVPQPLNPAGAGWTQYF
>-|TRBJ1-2|TRBV30|-
TGTGCCTGGAGTGTAACCGGACGTCTTAACTATGGCTACACCTTC
CAWSVTGRLNYGYTF
>-|TRBJ2-3|TRBV7-9|-
TGTGCCAGCAGCTTGGGCAGGACGGCGTATACGCAGTATTTT
CASSLGRTAYTQYF
>-|TRBJ2-1|TRBV5-6|TRBD1
TGTGCCAGCAGCCACCGGGACAGGGGAGGGTTCTTC
CASSHRDRGGFF
>-|TRBJ2-7|TRBV6-1|-
TGTGCCAGCAGTCTCGACAGGAGGTCCTACGAGCAGTACTTC
CASSLDRRSYEQYF
>-|TRBJ1-3|TRBV28|TRBD1
TGTGCCAGCAGCCCTAAACTTACAGGGGGCTCTGGAAACACCATATATTTT
CASSPKLTGGSGNTIYF
>-|TRBJ2-7|TRBV6-5|-
TGTGCCAGCAGTTACAGGCCGGGAAGCTCCTACGAGCAGTACTTC
CASSYRPGSSYEQYF
>few|TRBJ1-1|TRBV14|-
TGTGCCAGCAGTCGCAACGTTATGGGTGAAGCTTTCTTT
CASSRNVMGEAFF
>-|TRBJ1-1|TRBV20-1|-
TGCAGTGCCGAAGGCGACACTGAAGCTTTCTTT
CSAEGDTEAFF
>-|TRBJ2-3|TRBV5-1|-
TGCGCCAGCAGCTTAACAGGATTTCCTAGCACAGATACGCAGTATTTT
CASSLTGFPSTDTQYF
>-|TRBJ1-2|TRBV2|TRBD1
TGTGCCAGCGGACAGGGGAACTTTAACTATGGCTACACCTTC
CASGQGNFNYGYTF
>-|TRBJ2-7|TRBV28|-
TGTGCCAGCAGTTTGTTGCGGCCACTCTCCGAGCAGTACTTC
CASSLLRPLSEQYF
>-|TRBJ2-2|TRBV5-1|-
TGCGCCAGCAGCTTGGGTGGCGGGGAGCTGTTTTTT
CASSLGGGELFF
>-|TRBJ2-2|TRBV9|TRBD1
TGTGCCAGCAGCCCGACAGGGGTTGTAGCCGGGGAGCTGTTTTTT
CASSPTGVVAGELFF
>few|TRBJ2-1|TRBV28|-
TGTGCCAGCAGTTTTACCCCGATAGGACAGTTCTTC
CASSFTPIGQFF
>-|TRBJ2-5|TRBV15|-
TGTGCCACCAGCAGGACGGTGCGGGTTCAAGAGACCCAGTACTTC
CATSRTVRVQETQYF
>-|TRBJ1-2|TRBV2|-
TGTGCCAGCAGAGGGGGAAACTATGGCTACACCTTC
CASRGGNYGYTF
>-|TRBJ1-2|TRBV9|TRBD1
TGTGCCAGCAGCGTCACAGGGGGCGCTTTCTCCGGCTACACCTTC
CASSVTGGAFSGYTF
>-|TRBJ1-1|TRBV6-5|-
TGTGCCACCCATAGGAGAGGGCTCATGAACACTGAAGCTTTCTTT
CATHRRGLMNTEAFF
>-|TRBJ2-3|TRBV6-1|-
TGTGCCAGCAGTGATTGGGGGCACACAGATACGCAGTATTTT
CASSDWGHTDTQYF
>-|TRBJ2-4|TRBV10-2|TRBD1
TGCGCCAGCAAGGGGACAGAGGGGCTGGAGGCCAAAAACATTCAGTACTTC
CASKGTEGLEAKNIQYF
>-|TRBJ1-4|TRBV28|TRBD1
TGTGCCAGCAGTTCTCCTGGCGAGGGACAGGGGGGGAAACTGTTTTTT
CASSSPGEGQGGKLFF
>few|TRBJ1-6|TRBV7-8|TRBD1
TGTGCCAGCAGCTCCCGGGACAGGGGGCTTTCACCCCTCCACTTT
CASSSRDRGLSPLHF
>-|TRBJ2-2|TRBV5-1|-
TGCGCCAGCAGCTTGGCGCCAGCGGGGAACACCGGGGAGCTGTTTTTT
CASSLAPAGNTGELFF
>-|TRBJ1-1|TRBV6-5|TRBD1
TGTGCCAGCAGTTCCGGGACAGCTGAAGCTTTCTTT
CASSSGTAEAFF
>once|TRBJ2-3|TRBV5-8|TRBD2
TGTGCCAGCAGCTTTGCGGGGGGGGAGTCAGATACGCAGTATTTT
CASSFAGGESDTQYF
>few|TRBJ1-4|TRBV11-2|-
TGTGCCAGCAGCTTTCTCCTACCGACCCAGAAACATGAAAAACTGTTTTTT
CASSFLLPTQKHEKLFF
>-|TRBJ1-3|TRBV6-6|-
TGTGCCAGCAGTTACTCAACAGGCGGAAACACCATATATTTT
CASSYSTGGNTIYF
>-|TRBJ1-5|TRBV19|TRBD1
TGTGCCAGCCATCACTTGACAGGGAAAAACCCTTATAGCAATCAGCCCCAGCATTTT
CASHHLTGKNPYSNQPQHF
>-|TRBJ2-3|TRBV18|TRBD2
TGTGCCAGCTCACTTAGCGGGGGCCGCACAGATACGCAGTATTTT
CASSLSGGRTDTQYF
>-|TRBJ2-7|TRBV19|TRBD1
TGTGCCAGCACTCCGAGGGGCGGACAGGGGCTCTCCGAGCAGTACTTC
CASTPRGGQGLSEQYF
>-|TRBJ1-1|TRBV6-1|-
TGTGCCACCCTTTTCGGCACTGAAGCTTTCTTT
CATLFGTEAFF
>-|TRBJ1-1|TRBV6-1|-
TGTGCCAGCAGTTCCCGGACGGCAATGAACACTGAAGCTTTCTTT
CASSSRTAMNTEAFF
>once|TRBJ2-3|TRBV11-2|TRBD2
TGTGCCAGCAGCTTTGGGACTAGCGGGAGTACGCAGTATTTT
CASSFGTSGSTQYF
>-|TRBJ1-1|TRBV30|-
TGTGCCTGGAGTGTAAAAAGGGTCGGCTTAAACACTGAAGCTTTCTTT
CAWSVKRVGLNTEAFF
>-|TRBJ1-3|TRBV7-9|-
TGTGCCAGCAGCTTAGGCGGCAGGCCTGGAAACACCATATATTTT
CASSLGGRPGNTIYF